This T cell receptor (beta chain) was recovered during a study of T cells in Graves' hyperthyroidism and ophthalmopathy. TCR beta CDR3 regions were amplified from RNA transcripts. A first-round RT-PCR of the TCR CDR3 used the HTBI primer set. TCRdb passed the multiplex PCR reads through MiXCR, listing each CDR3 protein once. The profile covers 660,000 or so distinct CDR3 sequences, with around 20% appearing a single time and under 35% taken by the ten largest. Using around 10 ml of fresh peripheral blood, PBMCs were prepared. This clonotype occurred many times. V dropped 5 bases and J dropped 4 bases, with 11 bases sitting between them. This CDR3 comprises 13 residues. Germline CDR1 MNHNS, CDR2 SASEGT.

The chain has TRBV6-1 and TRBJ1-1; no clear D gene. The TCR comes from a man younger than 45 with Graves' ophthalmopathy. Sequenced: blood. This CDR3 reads CASSWELSTEAFF. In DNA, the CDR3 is TGTGCCAGCAGTTGGGAGTTAAGCACTGAAGCTTTCTTT.